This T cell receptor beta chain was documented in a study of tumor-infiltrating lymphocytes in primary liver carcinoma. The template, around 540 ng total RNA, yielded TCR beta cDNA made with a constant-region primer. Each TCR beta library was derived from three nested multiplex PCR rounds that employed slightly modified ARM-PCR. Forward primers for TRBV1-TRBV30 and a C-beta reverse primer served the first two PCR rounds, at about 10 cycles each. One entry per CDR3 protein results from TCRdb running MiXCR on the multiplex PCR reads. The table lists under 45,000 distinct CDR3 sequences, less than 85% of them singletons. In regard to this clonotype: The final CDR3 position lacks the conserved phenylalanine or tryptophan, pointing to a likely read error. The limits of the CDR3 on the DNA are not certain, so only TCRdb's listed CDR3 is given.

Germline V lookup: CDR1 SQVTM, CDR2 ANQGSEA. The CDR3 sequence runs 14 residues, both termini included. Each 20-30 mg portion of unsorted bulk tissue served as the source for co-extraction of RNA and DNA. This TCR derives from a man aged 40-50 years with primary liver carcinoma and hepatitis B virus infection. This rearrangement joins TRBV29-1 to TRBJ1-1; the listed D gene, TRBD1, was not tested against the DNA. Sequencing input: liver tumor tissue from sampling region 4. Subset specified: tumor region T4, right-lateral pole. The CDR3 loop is CSVLRTDSNTETFS.